Shown below are 30 T cell receptor beta chains from a single sample sequenced in a study of vaccination effects on CD4 cells after COVID-19. Measured with immunoSEQ multiplex PCR; TCRdb has only the in-frame clones, and not every one. The data show around 79,000 clones, about 78% seen once. Viral peptide pool expansion of antigen-specific CD4+ T cells preceded sequencing in the ViraFEST assay. Researchers isolated CD4+ T cells once around 11 days of culture had elapsed. Recipients of the vaccine had no prior SARS-CoV-2 infection and negative nucleocapsid antibodies. Antigens of these TCRs are unknown. The source was CD4+ T cells from PBMCs cultured with SARS-CoV-2 spike peptides, collected before COVID-19 vaccination. These receptors were taken from a human donor who received a COVID-19 vaccine.

This clone occurred a few times. V usage is TRBV28 and J usage is TRBJ2-2, with D hard to call. The CDR3 spans 11 residues. In germline, CDR1 is MDHEN, CDR2 SYDVKM. V dropped 5 bases and J dropped 9 bases, with 7 bases sitting between them. The CDR3 region is CASSARWELFF. CDR3 bases: TGTGCCAGCAGTGCCAGGTGGGAGCTGTTTTTT.

This rearrangement joins TRBV7-6 to TRBJ2-3, with D uncertain. There are 15 residues in the CDR3. V lost 0 bases to trimming and J lost 2 bases, with 9 bases between them. Germline CDR1 reads SGHVS; CDR2 reads FNYEAQ. CDR3 residues: CASSLAAVYTDTQYF. Written as DNA, the CDR3 is TGTGCCAGCAGCTTAGCTGCGGTGTACACAGATACGCAGTATTTT.

The chain employs TRBV6-5 and TRBJ2-3, with D tentatively TRBD2 (5 bases). This CDR3 is built from 15 residues. The germline V gene has CDR1 MNHEY and CDR2 SVGAGI. V was shortened by 7 bases and J by 0 bases, with 14 bases between the two germline ends. Here the CDR3 reads CASTGVASSTDTQYF. The CDR3 DNA reads TGTGCCAGCACCGGAGTAGCGTCTAGCACAGATACGCAGTATTTT.

The chain's CDR3 is CASSLAPGPSPYGYTF. The DNA of the CDR3 is TGTGCCAGCAGCTTAGCGCCGGGTCCGTCCCCCTATGGCTACACCTTC. The chain links TRBV7-2 to TRBJ1-2; no reliable D call. This CDR3 has 16 residues. Trimming stripped 0 bases from V and 4 bases from J, with 15 bases between. The V gene's germline CDR1 is SGHTA and CDR2 FQGNSA.

Only one count was recorded for this clone. The chain employs TRBV7-3 and TRBJ2-3, with D perhaps TRBD2 (7 bases). Trimming left V 4 bases short and J 4 bases short, with 18 bases between. This CDR3 has 16 amino acids. The germline gives CDR1 SGHTA, CDR2 FQGTGA. The chain's CDR3 is CASSSLGGGRADTQYF. CDR3 coding DNA: TGTGCCAGCAGCTCCCTGGGGGGGGGCAGGGCAGATACGCAGTATTTT.

The gene calls are TRBV25-1 and TRBJ1-2; a possible D gene is TRBD1 (5 bases). The CDR3 consists of 13 residues. V lost 6 bases, J lost 4 bases, and 12 bases lay in between. Germline CDR1 MGHDK, CDR2 SYGVNS. The CDR3 loop is CASRGSGTYGYTF. Written as DNA, the CDR3 is TGTGCCAGCAGAGGGTCAGGGACCTATGGCTACACCTTC.

This clone was counted only a few times. The rearrangement joins TRBV12-3 or TRBV12-4 to TRBJ1-1, with no clear D. Trimming shortened V by 7 bases and J by 1 base, and 7 bases separated the two germline ends. CDR3 size: 12 residues. The CDR3 loop is CASNTRNTEAFF. The CDR3 nucleotides are TGTGCCAGCAACACAAGGAACACTGAAGCTTTCTTT.

This chain links TRBV9 with TRBJ2-1, with 7 bases lining up with TRBD1. This CDR3 has 15 residues. Losses at the gene ends were 3 bases for V and 7 bases for J; bases not matched to a gene: 10. Germline V gene sequence: CDR1 SGDLS, CDR2 YYNGEE. The CDR3 is CASSGDRETRNEQFF. DNA for the CDR3: TGTGCCAGCAGCGGAGACAGGGAAACTAGGAATGAGCAGTTCTTC.

This clone was detected only once. The V and J genes are TRBV9 and TRBJ2-3; D gene ambiguous. V was pared by 5 bases and J by 2 bases, with 3 bases between. The CDR3 length is 11 residues. From germline, CDR1 is SGDLS and CDR2 YYNGEE. The CDR3 sequence is CASSNTDTQYF. CDR3 nucleotide sequence: TGTGCCAGCAGTAACACAGATACGCAGTATTTT.

This clone was seen only a few times. This CDR3 reads CASSLGIVNEKLFF. As DNA, the CDR3 is TGTGCCAGTAGTTTAGGGATTGTGAATGAAAAACTGTTTTTT. The chain links TRBV19 to TRBJ1-4; D unclear. CDR1 and CDR2 from the germline V gene are LNHDA and SQIVND (reference sequence). Trimming shortened V by 5 bases and J by 5 bases, and 12 bases separated the two germline ends. CDR3 length: 14 amino acids.

The chain employs TRBV2 and TRBJ2-3, with TRBD2 identical over 8 bases. The germline V gene has CDR1 SNHLY and CDR2 FYNNEI. Germline trimming cut 6 bases from V and 0 bases from J; bases unmatched to any gene: 5. The CDR3 has 15 residues. CDR3 sequence (DNA): TGTGCCAGCAGGAGACTAGCGCAGAGCACAGATACGCAGTATTTT. Protein sequence: CASRRLAQSTDTQYF.

The chain links TRBV10-3 to TRBJ1-1; TRBD1 aligns across 8 bases. Germline CDR1 reads ENHRY; CDR2 reads SYGVKD. The CDR3 has 14 residues. Trimming cost V 5 bases and J 1 base; bases outside gene matches: 3. The CDR3 DNA is TGTGCCATCAGTTCCGGGACAGGGAACACTGAAGCTTTCTTT. Translation gives CAISSGTGNTEAFF.

The chain combines TRBV7-3 with TRBJ2-6, with TRBD1 matching over 10 bases. J lost 2 bases, V lost 5 bases, and 6 bases had no gene match. The CDR3 spans 17 residues. CDR1 is SGHTA and CDR2 is FQGTGA in the germline V gene. In DNA form, the CDR3 reads TGTGCCAGCAGCCGCTCAGACAGGGGGCCTGGGGCCAACGTCCTGACTTTC. Translating it yields CASSRSDRGPGANVLTF.

The chain joins TRBV7-9 to TRBJ1-6; perhaps TRBD1 as D (5 bases). This CDR3 region has 14 residues. Trimming took 5 bases from V and 10 from J, leaving 15 bases between them. CDR1 and CDR2 from the germline V gene are SEHNR and FQNEAQ (reference sequence). The CDR3 is CASSDLRGESPLHF. The CDR3 bases are TGTGCCAGCAGCGATCTTAGAGGGGAGTCACCCCTCCACTTT.

The chain links TRBV12-5 to TRBJ2-5; D might be TRBD2 (5 bases). Germline V gene lookup returns CDR1 LGHNT and CDR2 FRNRAP. The V end was cut by 5 bases, the J end by 5 bases, with 12 bases between. The CDR3 length is 13 residues. CDR3 in DNA: TGTGCTAGTGGTGAACGGGGTGGGGAGACCCAGTACTTC. This gives the protein CASGERGGETQYF. The entire variable domain, with the rest obtained from reference TRBV12-5 and TRBJ2-5, is as follows: DARVTQTPRHKVTEMGQEVTMRCQPILGHNTVFWYRQTMMQGLELLAYFRNRAPLDDSGMPKDRFSAEMPDATLATLKIQPSEPRDSAVYFCASGERGGETQYFGPGTRLLVL.

V usage is TRBV28 and J usage is TRBJ1-1; D gene ambiguous. Germline loops: CDR1 MDHEN, CDR2 SYDVKM. CDR3 length: 11 amino acids. V lost 0 bases and J lost 6, with 2 bases in between. The CDR3, as DNA: TGTGCCAGCAGTTTATGGGCTGAAGCTTTCTTT. This encodes CASSLWAEAFF.

The genes are TRBV28 and TRBJ1-1; 7 bases match TRBD1. Germline lookup yields CDR1 MDHEN and CDR2 SYDVKM. This CDR3 region has 15 residues. V gave up 7 bases and J gave up 10 bases; unmatched junction bases: 18. The CDR3 DNA sequence: TGTGCCAGCACCCCCCTGGCGCCGACAGGGAAGGTAGCTTTCTTT. It specifies CASTPLAPTGKVAFF.

The genes are TRBV6-6 and TRBJ2-3, with D perhaps matching TRBD1 (6 bases). This CDR3 has 14 amino acids. V shed 6 bases and J shed 7 bases, with 17 bases lying between them. Germline CDR1 and CDR2: MNHNY and SVGAGI (reference sequence). DNA for the CDR3: TGTGCCAGCAGCTGGGACACCCGTCCGAATACGCAGTATTTT. Amino acid sequence: CASSWDTRPNTQYF.

This clone was recorded once. The chain has TRBV5-1 and TRBJ1-2; maybe TRBD1 (5 bases). This CDR3 contains 16 residues. Germline loops: CDR1 SGHRS, CDR2 YFSETQ. The germline V and J ends were trimmed by 1 base and 4 bases, with 17 bases remaining between them. CDR3 sequence (DNA): TGCGCCAGCAGCTTGAGGGGTTCCAAGGAGGGCTATGGCTACACCTTC. Its protein is CASSLRGSKEGYGYTF.

The chain carries TRBV29-1 and TRBJ2-5; TRBD2 is a possible D gene (5 bases). Deletions cut 4 bases from V and 5 bases from J, with 17 bases between. This CDR3 has 14 amino acids. In germline, CDR1 is SQVTM, CDR2 ANQGSEA. The CDR3 loop reads CSVGPAGLGETQYF. CDR3 bases: TGCAGCGTTGGTCCGGCGGGCCTTGGGGAGACCCAGTACTTC.

The chain is built from TRBV11-2 and TRBJ2-5; a possible D gene is TRBD2 (5 bases). Trimming pared 1 base from V and 4 bases from J, leaving 13 bases between. The CDR3 has 15 amino acids. Germline V CDR1 and CDR2: SGHAT, FQNNGV. CDR3 protein: CASSLVGGLGETQYF. The CDR3 nucleotides are TGTGCCAGCAGCTTAGTTGGAGGATTAGGAGAGACCCAGTACTTC.

This clone was counted a few times. The chain couples TRBV9 to TRBJ2-1, with 9 bases lining up with TRBD1. Germline loops: CDR1 SGDLS, CDR2 YYNGEE. V lost 4 bases to trimming and J lost 4 bases; unmatched junction nucleotides: 6. The CDR3 is made up of 15 amino acids. The CDR3 loop reads CASSTTGTGYNEQFF. CDR3 DNA: TGTGCCAGCAGCACCACCGGGACAGGGTACAATGAGCAGTTCTTC.

The rearrangement uses TRBV27 and TRBJ2-7, with D perhaps matching TRBD1 or TRBD2 (5 bases each). Germline lookup yields CDR1 MNHEY and CDR2 SMNVEV (reference sequence). The CDR3 length is 14 residues. Between the trimmed V and J ends, which lost 2 bases and 5 bases, there was a span of 13 bases. As DNA, the CDR3 is TGTGCCAGCAGTTTACTCGCCGGGACGGACGAGCAGTACGTC. Translating gives CASSLLAGTDEQYV.

The chain recombines TRBV6-1 with TRBJ2-5; D not certain. Trimming removed 1 base from V and 5 bases from J, with 11 bases in between. The CDR3 has 14 amino acids. Per germline, CDR1 MNHNS and CDR2 SASEGT. In nucleotides, the CDR3 is TGTGCCAGCAGTGAAGAATTTAGTCGGGAGACCCAGTACTTC. Its translation is CASSEEFSRETQYF.

The rearrangement joins TRBV5-1 to TRBJ1-2; 7 bases agree with TRBD1. The CDR3 contains 16 residues. The germline CDR1 and CDR2 sequences are SGHRS and YFSETQ. The ends lost 4 bases at V and 8 bases at J; junction bases unmatched: 17. The CDR3 sequence is CASSLNSQGSLWGYTF. DNA for the CDR3: TGCGCCAGCAGCCTAAACTCACAGGGGTCCCTATGGGGCTACACCTTC.

In the case of this clone: At one boundary the junction diverges from the germline segment, which might be a read error. The V and J genes are TRBV11-3 and TRBJ2-3, with 10 bases matching TRBD1. The germline V gene encodes CDR1 SGHNT and CDR2 YENEEA. This CDR3 has 16 residues. The chain's CDR3 is CAGSAGQGPSTDTQYF. CDR3 bases: TGTGCCGGCAGCGCGGGACAGGGGCCAAGCACAGATACGCAGTATTTT.

V gene TRBV24-1 combines with J gene TRBJ1-5; D call uncertain. Germline loops: CDR1 KGHDR, CDR2 SFDVKD. V lost 2 bases and J 9 bases, leaving 10 bases between the germline ends. The CDR3 extends over 13 amino acids. The CDR3 protein is CATSDSEGRPQHF. Here the CDR3 DNA reads TGTGCCACCAGTGATTCGGAGGGAAGGCCCCAGCATTTT.

The chain has TRBV7-2 and TRBJ2-3; 14 bases agree with TRBD2. V dropped 4 bases and J dropped 0; count of bases not matched to a gene: 9. This CDR3 is built from 19 residues. The germline V gene encodes CDR1 SGHTA and CDR2 FQGNSA. CDR3 sequence: CASSSGLAGGATSTDTQYF. The CDR3 nucleotides are TGTGCCAGCAGCTCCGGACTAGCGGGGGGTGCCACTAGCACAGATACGCAGTATTTT.

This clone occurred once. The J gene is TRBJ1-1, the V gene TRBV30; perhaps TRBD1 as D (6 bases). The germline V gene has CDR1 GTSNPN and CDR2 SVGIG (reference sequence). The CDR3 extends over 15 amino acids. The ends were cut back, 3 bases at V and 4 bases at J, with 18 bases in the middle. In nucleotides, the CDR3 is TGTGCCTGGAGAAGGCCCGGTACAGGGTTCACTGAAGCTTTCTTT. Translating it yields CAWRRPGTGFTEAFF.

This clone has only a few counts. The J gene is TRBJ2-7, the V gene TRBV5-1; possibly TRBD1 or TRBD2 for D (5 bases each). From germline, CDR1 is SGHRS and CDR2 YFSETQ. The V gene lost 0 bases and the J gene lost 0 bases, with 7 bases spanning the gap. The CDR3 has 14 amino acids. The chain's CDR3 is CASSLGGSSYEQYV. The CDR3 region has the DNA TGCGCCAGCAGCTTGGGGGGGAGCTCCTACGAGCAGTACGTC.